The 25 T cell receptor beta chains below all came from one sample that was sequenced in a study of blood T cells in healthy people across ages. Alongside a J-beta primer mix, a sample-barcoded 5' primer served in a second PCR lasting about 6 to 11 cycles. Each CDR3 protein gets one entry after TCRdb re-called the 5' RACE reads with MiXCR. The sample lists about 720,000 distinct CDR3 sequences, roughly 25% occurring once. This same sample was also taken into another study, of T cells of mothers and their children.

Sequencing was performed on blood. The receptors originated from a boy aged 10-17 years in good health.

The V and J genes are TRBV28 and TRBJ1-5, with D possibly TRBD1 on 5 matching bases. The CDR3 contains 13 residues. Germline CDR1 reads MDHEN; CDR2 reads SYDVKM. Deletions cut 10 bases from V and 5 bases from J, with 15 bases between. The CDR3 sequence: CATREGRDQPQHF. CDR3 DNA: TGTGCCACCCGGGAGGGGAGGGATCAGCCCCAGCATTTT.

This clonotype was recorded a few times. The rearrangement joins TRBV2 to TRBJ2-3, with TRBD2 as a possible D gene (6 bases). CDR1 is SNHLY, CDR2 FYNNEI, per germline. The CDR3 extends over 16 amino acids. Trimming took 6 bases from V and 2 from J, leaving 18 bases between them. The CDR3 nucleotides read TGTGCCAGCAGACCGAGACCTCGGGGGTACACAGATACGCAGTATTTT. Its translation: CASRPRPRGYTDTQYF.

In its sample, this clonotype was seen a few times. The CDR3 DNA reads as TGCGCCAGCAGGGATTTGAGCGGGGCCTACAATGAGCAGTTCTTC. It specifies CASRDLSGAYNEQFF. V gene TRBV10-2 combines with J gene TRBJ2-5, with 7 bases lining up with TRBD2. The DNA end is a closer match to TRBJ2-1, so the J assignment may be wrong. CDR1 is WSHSY, CDR2 SAAADI, per germline. The CDR3 is 15 residues long.

This clonotype has a handful of counts. The chain links TRBV20-1 to TRBJ2-5; D might be TRBD1 or TRBD2, each matching 5 bases. The CDR3 contains 17 residues. Looked up from germline, CDR1 is DFQATT and CDR2 is SNEGSKA (reference sequence). V shed 6 bases and J shed 2 bases, with 25 bases lying between them. The CDR3 loop reads CSAPSGTPRRRQETQYF. The CDR3, as DNA: TGCAGTGCCCCGTCTGGGACCCCGAGACGTCGGCAAGAGACCCAGTACTTC.

The V call is TRBV29-1, the J call TRBJ2-7, with D maybe TRBD2 (6 bases). Trimming pared 4 bases from V and 6 bases from J, leaving 7 bases between. From germline, CDR1 is SQVTM and CDR2 ANQGSEA. The CDR3 runs 10 residues. In nucleotides, the CDR3 is TGCAGCGTTGGGGAGGTCGAGCAGTACTTC. Protein sequence: CSVGEVEQYF.

This clonotype has just a few counts. The chain joins TRBV28 to TRBJ2-5; no firm D call. The V gene's germline CDR1 is MDHEN and CDR2 SYDVKM. V dropped 7 bases and J dropped 0 bases, with 9 bases sitting between them. This CDR3 comprises 13 residues. The DNA for the CDR3 is TGTGCCAGCACCTCAGGAGACCAAGAGACCCAGTACTTC. This codes for CASTSGDQETQYF.

This clonotype was observed a handful of times. The chain is built from TRBV28 and TRBJ2-7, with 7 bases that match TRBD1. Germline CDR1 MDHEN, CDR2 SYDVKM. V trimming: 11 bases; J trimming: 2 bases; junction bases outside the gene matches: 9. This CDR3 contains 13 residues. CDR3 sequence: CAAPRDRAYEQYF. The CDR3 nucleotides read TGTGCCGCACCCCGGGACAGAGCCTACGAGCAGTACTTC.

This clonotype has a handful of counts. This chain uses TRBV7-9 with TRBJ2-7; tentative D call: TRBD1 (5 bases). V was trimmed by 2 bases and J by 1 base, leaving 15 bases between them. The germline gives CDR1 SEHNR, CDR2 FQNEAQ (reference sequence). This CDR3 is built from 16 residues. The CDR3 loop reads CASSLRGNRLSYEQYF. CDR3 in DNA: TGTGCCAGCAGCTTAAGGGGTAATAGGCTTTCCTACGAGCAGTACTTC.

The chain is built from TRBV27 and TRBJ1-1, with TRBD1 matching over 8 bases. The V gene end was trimmed by 4 bases and the J gene end by 4 bases; junction bases not matched to a gene: 11. Germline V gene sequence: CDR1 MNHEY, CDR2 SMNVEV (reference sequence). This CDR3 contains 16 residues. DNA for the CDR3: TGTGCCAGCAGTTCCCCGCCGGACAGGGTGGGCACTGAAGCTTTCTTT. This codes for CASSSPPDRVGTEAFF.

The genes are TRBV12-3 or TRBV12-4 and TRBJ2-2; D call uncertain. Trimming took 3 bases from V and 6 from J, leaving 8 bases between them. The CDR3 is made up of 13 amino acids. DNA for the CDR3: TGTGCCAGCAGTTTCGTGACGGCCGGGGAGCTGTTTTTT. It is translated as CASSFVTAGELFF.

The chain joins TRBV7-2 to TRBJ2-1; the D gene is possibly TRBD2 (6 bases). V was pared by 0 bases and J by 9 bases, with 9 bases between. The germline gives CDR1 SGHTA, CDR2 FQGNSA. This CDR3 comprises 13 residues. The CDR3: CASSLAWGGEQFF. Written as DNA, the CDR3 is TGTGCCAGCAGCTTAGCGTGGGGAGGTGAGCAGTTCTTC.

The chain uses TRBV7-2 and TRBJ2-1; D is possibly TRBD2 (6 bases). Germline V gives CDR1 SGHTA, CDR2 FQGNSA. Between the trimmed V and J ends, which lost 1 base and 12 bases, there was a span of 19 bases. The CDR3 is 15 residues long. Here the CDR3 DNA reads TGTGCCAGCAGCTTAGAAGCCGGGGCAGGGAGGTGGCAGTTCTTC. Its protein product is CASSLEAGAGRWQFF.

The rearrangement links TRBV29-1 to TRBJ1-1, with D maybe TRBD1 (5 bases). The V end was cut by 7 bases, the J end by 6 bases, with 21 bases between. Per the germline V gene, CDR1 is SQVTM and CDR2 is ANQGSEA. The CDR3 totals 14 residues. CDR3 sequence: CSALGDFSSAEAFF. CDR3 bases: TGCAGCGCCCTGGGGGACTTTTCCTCGGCTGAAGCTTTCTTT.

This clonotype was seen at least ten times. The rearrangement joins TRBV29-1 to TRBJ2-5; 9 bases agree with TRBD2. Germline V gene sequence: CDR1 SQVTM, CDR2 ANQGSEA. The CDR3 extends over 16 amino acids. CDR3 DNA: TGCAACATGGGGGCGGGAGGGCGTGAGTACCAAGAGACCCAGTACTTC. This translates into CNMGAGGREYQETQYF.

The V and J genes are TRBV28 and TRBJ2-5, with 9 nucleotides matching TRBD1. Germline assignment: CDR1 MDHEN and CDR2 SYDVKM. This CDR3 contains 15 residues. J lost 3 bases, V lost 4 bases, and 6 bases had no gene match. The CDR3 sequence is CASSYPRQGEETQYF. The CDR3 DNA is TGTGCCAGCAGTTACCCTCGACAGGGGGAAGAGACCCAGTACTTC.

This clonotype was counted many times. This chain uses TRBV18 with TRBJ2-7, with D maybe TRBD2 (5 bases). Germline-derived CDR1 and CDR2 are KGHSH and LQKENI. The CDR3 contains 13 residues. Trimming took off 3 bases at V and 3 bases at J, with 9 bases between the two ends. CDR3: CASSPGMNYEQYF. CDR3 in DNA: TGTGCCAGCTCACCCGGGATGAACTACGAGCAGTACTTC.

This clonotype was counted only a few times. V is TRBV25-1 and J is TRBJ2-5; a weak D match, TRBD1 (6 bases). With 6 bases removed from V and 2 bases from J, the gap between germline ends came to 13 bases. The CDR3 covers 14 residues. Germline loops: CDR1 MGHDK, CDR2 SYGVNS. The CDR3 sequence is CASRGAGLQETQYF. CDR3 DNA: TGTGCCAGCAGGGGGGCGGGTCTACAAGAGACCCAGTACTTC.

The chain carries TRBV29-1 and TRBJ2-3; 10 bases match TRBD1. CDR1 SQVTM and CDR2 ANQGSEA come from the germline V gene. This CDR3 contains 14 residues. The V and J ends lost 6 bases and 4 bases, in that order; junction bases with no gene match: 7. CDR3 residues: CSVDWDRGADTQYF. The DNA for the CDR3 is TGCAGCGTCGATTGGGACAGGGGAGCAGATACGCAGTATTTT.

The CDR3 sequence: CSARDRRKGAVDIQYF. Written as DNA, the CDR3 is TGCAGTGCTAGAGATAGGAGGAAAGGAGCAGTGGACATTCAGTACTTC. This chain connects TRBV20-1 to TRBJ2-4; D perhaps matches TRBD2 (5 bases). V was cut by 0 bases and J by 8 bases, with 20 bases left in between. The germline CDR1 and CDR2 sequences are DFQATT and SNEGSKA (reference sequence). This CDR3 region has 16 residues.

This clonotype has just a few counts. The V call is TRBV5-1, the J call TRBJ1-4; 7 nucleotides agree with TRBD1. CDR3 length: 14 residues. CDR1 and CDR2 from the germline V gene are SGHRS and YFSETQ. The V and J ends lost 4 bases and 6 bases, in that order; junction bases with no gene match: 6. CDR3 amino acids: CASSRDSTDEKLFF. CDR3 bases: TGCGCCAGCAGCCGGGACAGCACGGATGAAAAACTGTTTTTT.

The gene calls are TRBV4-3 and TRBJ2-1; TRBD2 agrees at 7 bases. The CDR3 consists of 15 residues. The junction had 7 bases not matched to a gene; V was cut back by 2 bases and J by 6 bases. Germline V gene data show CDR1 as LGHNA and CDR2 as YSLEER. The CDR3 bases are TGCGCCAGCAGCCAACATGGACTAGGTGTCAATGAGCAGTTCTTC. This translates into CASSQHGLGVNEQFF.

V and J are TRBV6-5 and TRBJ2-1, with D possibly matching TRBD2 (6 bases). Looked up from germline, CDR1 is MNHEY and CDR2 is SVGAGI. This CDR3 has 14 amino acids. V was clipped by 2 bases and J by 6 bases, with 11 bases between them. CDR3 bases: TGTGCCAGCAGTTACGGGGGGTCAGGCAATGAGCAGTTCTTC. Translating gives CASSYGGSGNEQFF.

In its sample, this clonotype was seen a few times. The chain combines TRBV12-3 or TRBV12-4 with TRBJ2-7; possibly TRBD2 for D (5 bases). V dropped 3 bases and J dropped 5 bases, with 8 bases sitting between them. The CDR3 contains 12 residues. CDR3 region: CASSFGNNEQYF. The DNA for the CDR3 is TGTGCCAGCAGTTTCGGGAACAACGAGCAGTACTTC.

A few counts support this clonotype. The chain recombines TRBV9 with TRBJ2-1; D might be TRBD1 or TRBD2, each matching 6 bases. The closer fit of TRBJ2-5 to the DNA end suggests the J call may be wrong. Germline assignment: CDR1 SGDLS and CDR2 YYNGEE. This CDR3 contains 15 residues. DNA of the CDR3: TGTGCCAGCAGCGTAGCAGGGGTACGGGGGGAGACCCAGTACTTC. Its protein product is CASSVAGVRGETQYF.

This clonotype appeared many times. The chain couples TRBV29-1 to TRBJ1-1, with D perhaps TRBD1 (6 bases). V shed 6 bases and J shed 1 base, with 9 bases lying between them. The CDR3 length is 12 residues. The germline CDR1 and CDR2 sequences are SQVTM and ANQGSEA. CDR3 nucleotide sequence: TGCAGCGTACAGGGTACGAACACTGAAGCTTTCTTT. Translating gives CSVQGTNTEAFF.